Below, 25 T cell receptor beta chains from the same sample are listed, as sequenced in a study of T-cell reconstitution after alpha-beta-depleted transplantation in children. The library targeted TCRbeta and was prepared with unique molecular identifiers. TCRdb recomputed calls from the PCR reads with MiXCR, one row per CDR3 protein. The sample carries thousands of distinct CDR3 sequences, approximately 16% recorded once. The source was PBMCs, mostly from graft donor cells, collected 60 days after TCRalphabeta/CD19-depleted stem cell transplant. Receptor source: a male patient under 18 who had a stem cell transplant for acute myeloid leukemia, so the T cells may come from the graft donor.

The chain uses TRBV20-1 and TRBJ1-4; D call uncertain. Trimming took 3 bases from V and 5 from J, leaving 4 bases between them. Germline assignment: CDR1 DFQATT and CDR2 SNEGSKA (reference sequence). The CDR3 spans 11 residues. The CDR3 here is CSASDNEKLFF. The CDR3 nucleotides are TGCAGTGCTAGTGACAATGAAAAACTGTTTTTT.

By its share, this clonotype is medium-sized. The chain joins TRBV7-9 to TRBJ1-2; 9 nucleotides agree with TRBD1. V gave up 1 base and J gave up 8 bases; unmatched junction bases: 8. The CDR3 totals 15 residues. CDR1 and CDR2 from the germline V gene are SEHNR and FQNEAQ (reference sequence). CDR3 nucleotide sequence: TGTGCCAGCAGCTTAGGGCTCGGGACAGGGAGCGGCTACACCTTC. It translates to CASSLGLGTGSGYTF. Using reference TRBV7-9 and TRBJ1-2 for the parts outside the CDR3, the full variable domain is DTGVSQNPRHKITKRGQNVTFRCDPISEHNRLYWYRQTLGQGPEFLTYFQNEAQLEKSRLLSDRFSAERPKGSFSTLEIQRTEQGDSAMYLCASSLGLGTGSGYTFGSGTRLTVV.

With respect to this clonotype: A read error is possible here, since a much larger clone lies one base away. The V gene is TRBV6-1, the J gene TRBJ2-1; no clear D. The CDR3 has 10 residues. From germline, CDR1 is MNHNS and CDR2 SASEGT. CDR3 residues: CASSINDQFF. Written as DNA, the CDR3 is TGTGCCAGCAGTATCAATGACCAGTTCTTC.

Within the sample, this clonotype is medium-sized. The DNA for the CDR3 is TGTGCCAGCAGCTTTGGGGGGCTGAACACCGGGGAGCTGTTTTTT. As protein: CASSFGGLNTGELFF. This rearrangement joins TRBV5-5 to TRBJ2-2, with D tentatively TRBD1 or TRBD2 (6 bases each). CDR1 is SGHKS, CDR2 YYEKEE, per germline (reference sequence). CDR3 length equals 15 residues. Trimming removed 2 bases at V and 1 base at J, with 9 bases between.

In this sample, this clonotype turned up a few times. The rearrangement links TRBV27 to TRBJ1-5; D perhaps matches TRBD1 (6 bases). The length of the CDR3 is 13 residues. The ends were cut back, 3 bases at V and 5 bases at J, with 8 bases in the middle. From germline, CDR1 is MNHEY and CDR2 SMNVEV (reference sequence). Here the CDR3 reads CASSFGGDQPQHF. In nucleotides, the CDR3 is TGTGCCAGCAGTTTTGGGGGCGATCAGCCCCAGCATTTT.

The chain employs TRBV5-4 and TRBJ2-7, with D hard to call. The ends were cut back, 5 bases at V and 2 bases at J, with 20 bases in the middle. This CDR3 spans 16 amino acids. Germline V lookup: CDR1 SGHNT, CDR2 YYREEE (reference sequence). The CDR3 protein is CASRGSAGSGTYEQYF. The CDR3 nucleotides read TGTGCCAGCAGGGGTTCGGCTGGTAGTGGGACCTACGAGCAGTACTTC.

This clonotype came up a few times. The rearrangement joins TRBV3-1 to TRBJ2-1; 14 nucleotides agree with TRBD2. Losses at the gene ends were 4 bases for V and 2 bases for J; bases not matched to a gene: 10. The germline CDR1 and CDR2 sequences are LGHDT and YNNKEL (reference sequence). The CDR3 totals 19 residues. The CDR3 DNA follows: TGTGCCAGCAGCCCCTCCGGGACTAGCGGGAGTGGCACCTACAATGAGCAGTTCTTC. As protein: CASSPSGTSGSGTYNEQFF.

The V call is TRBV7-2, the J call TRBJ2-1, with 9 bases aligning to TRBD2. Germline V lookup: CDR1 SGHTA, CDR2 FQGNSA. The CDR3 totals 18 residues. J lost 0 bases, V lost 6 bases, and 12 bases had no gene match. The DNA for the CDR3 is TGTGCCAGCAGGTTCCCTACAGCGGGAGGCCCCTCCTACAATGAGCAGTTCTTC. Encoded protein: CASRFPTAGGPSYNEQFF.

The chain joins TRBV30 to TRBJ1-1; D is unresolved. The CDR3 consists of 14 residues. From germline, CDR1 is GTSNPN and CDR2 SVGIG (reference sequence). Trimming took off 5 bases at V and 1 base at J, with 14 bases between the two ends. DNA of the CDR3: TGTGCCTGGGTGGATAGGGCGCAGAACACTGAAGCTTTCTTT. This encodes CAWVDRAQNTEAFF.

This clonotype was found a few times. The V and J genes are TRBV6-1 and TRBJ1-1; 8 positions agree with TRBD1. The junction had 7 bases not matched to a gene; V was cut back by 4 bases and J by 6 bases. The CDR3 contains 14 residues. Per germline, CDR1 MNHNS and CDR2 SASEGT. CDR3 bases: TGTGCCAGCAGTGGTGGACAGGGTCGATCTGAAGCTTTCTTT. Its protein is CASSGGQGRSEAFF.

In nucleotides, the CDR3 is TGTGCCAGCAGCCTGGGACTAGCGGGAGGTTATGTCTACGAGCAGTACTTC. Encoded protein: CASSLGLAGGYVYEQYF. The chain employs TRBV5-4 and TRBJ2-7; 15 positions agree with TRBD2. The ends lost 4 bases at V and 3 bases at J; junction bases unmatched: 8. The germline gives CDR1 SGHNT, CDR2 YYREEE (reference sequence). CDR3 length equals 17 residues. Using reference TRBV5-4 and TRBJ2-7 for the parts outside the CDR3, the full variable domain is ETGVTQSPTHLIKTRGQQVTLRCSSQSGHNTVSWYQQALGQGPQFIFQYYREEENGRGNFPPRFSGLQFPNYSSELNVNALELDDSALYLCASSLGLAGGYVYEQYFGPGTRLTVT.

This clonotype was counted a few times. The rearrangement joins TRBV18 to TRBJ2-7; D uncertain. Trimming took 5 bases from V and 5 from J, leaving 7 bases between them. Per germline, CDR1 KGHSH and CDR2 LQKENI. CDR3 length equals 11 residues. CDR3 protein: CASSVSNEQYV. The CDR3 nucleotides read TGTGCCAGCTCAGTTTCTAACGAGCAGTACGTC.

This clonotype was seen more than once but under ten times. The CDR3 protein is CSAKRPYSNQPQHF. The CDR3 bases are TGCAGTGCTAAAAGGCCGTATAGCAATCAGCCCCAGCATTTT. This chain joins TRBV20-1 and TRBJ1-5; no firm D call. Germline V gene sequence: CDR1 DFQATT, CDR2 SNEGSKA (reference sequence). V was pared by 4 bases and J by 0 bases, with 10 bases between. The CDR3 is 14 amino acids.

In its sample, this clonotype was seen a few times. This chain joins TRBV20-1 and TRBJ2-3; D might be TRBD1 (6 bases). Germline CDR1 and CDR2: DFQATT and SNEGSKA (reference sequence). Trimming took off 5 bases at V and 2 bases at J, with 11 bases between the two ends. This CDR3 has 13 amino acids. The CDR3 DNA reads as TGCAGTGCTTATAGGACAGACACAGATACGCAGTATTTT. This gives the protein CSAYRTDTDTQYF.

A few counts support this clonotype. The V and J genes are TRBV7-9 and TRBJ2-5, with 9 bases identical to TRBD2. The CDR3 is made up of 16 amino acids. Germline CDR1 reads SEHNR; CDR2 reads FQNEAQ (reference sequence). Trimming took 4 bases from V and 0 from J; bases not matched to a gene: 6. This CDR3 reads CASSSGLASNQETQYF. As DNA, the CDR3 is TGTGCCAGCAGCTCGGGACTAGCTTCAAACCAAGAGACCCAGTACTTC.

V usage is TRBV28 and J usage is TRBJ1-2; D perhaps matches TRBD1 (6 bases). Per the germline V gene, CDR1 is MDHEN and CDR2 is SYDVKM. V dropped 10 bases and J dropped 3 bases, with 18 bases sitting between them. The CDR3 extends over 14 amino acids. Written as DNA, the CDR3 is TGTGCCACCCGGCCGGGGGCGCGGGACTATGGCTACACCTTC. Its protein product is CATRPGARDYGYTF.

This chain connects TRBV5-1 to TRBJ1-4; TRBD1 matches 7 bases. The V segment lost 4 bases and the J segment 8 bases; nucleotides outside the gene matches: 11. This CDR3 spans 15 amino acids. Germline CDR1 SGHRS, CDR2 YFSETQ. CDR3 coding DNA: TGCGCCAGCAGCCCTCCTGACAGGGTGGGGGAAAAACTGTTTTTT. Amino acids: CASSPPDRVGEKLFF.

This clonotype has only a few counts. This chain joins TRBV19 and TRBJ1-5; 10 bases match TRBD1. Germline loops: CDR1 LNHDA, CDR2 SQIVND (reference sequence). V lost 6 bases and J lost 6; bases outside the gene matches: 8. This CDR3 is 15 amino acids long. In DNA, the CDR3 is TGTGCCAGTAGAAGAGGACAGGGGGGATTTCAGCCCCAGCATTTT. It translates to CASRRGQGGFQPQHF.

This chain links TRBV27 with TRBJ2-2; D is undetermined. This CDR3 has 13 residues. The germline CDR1 and CDR2 sequences are MNHEY and SMNVEV (reference sequence). Trimming cost V 6 bases and J 7 bases, with 12 bases left between them. The CDR3 reads CASRATESGELFF. The CDR3 coding sequence is TGTGCCAGCAGAGCAACAGAGAGCGGGGAGCTGTTTTTT.

This clonotype was counted only a few times. V gene TRBV7-7 combines with J gene TRBJ2-5; D not certain. Trimming left V 0 bases short and J 4 bases short, with 6 bases between. Germline values: CDR1 SSHAT, CDR2 FNYEAQ (reference sequence). The CDR3 has 13 amino acids. The CDR3 spells CASSLAGPETQYF. The CDR3 DNA is TGTGCCAGCAGCTTAGCCGGGCCAGAGACCCAGTACTTC.

This clonotype qualifies as medium-sized. The chain uses TRBV20-1 and TRBJ2-3, with no clear D. V lost 7 bases to trimming and J lost 1 base, with 9 bases between them. Germline CDR1 reads DFQATT; CDR2 reads SNEGSKA (reference sequence). This CDR3 is built from 12 residues. The CDR3 DNA reads TGCAGTGTATCTCAGGGCACAGATACGCAGTATTTT. It yields the protein CSVSQGTDTQYF.

This clonotype is medium-sized within its sample. The chain couples TRBV27 to TRBJ2-3; no definite D call. The CDR3 runs to 15 residues. Trimming took off 0 bases at V and 0 bases at J, with 7 bases between the two ends. Germline V gene data show CDR1 as MNHEY and CDR2 as SMNVEV (reference sequence). The chain's CDR3 is CASSLSEISTDTQYF. The CDR3 DNA is TGTGCCAGCAGTTTATCCGAAATTAGCACAGATACGCAGTATTTT.

By proportion, this clonotype is medium-sized. The V call is TRBV7-3, the J call TRBJ2-3; D not certain. The V and J ends lost 5 bases and 7 bases respectively, with 13 bases between them. The CDR3 contains 13 residues. In germline, CDR1 is SGHTA, CDR2 FQGTGA. This CDR3 reads CASSINYENTQYF. The DNA of the CDR3 is TGTGCCAGCAGCATTAACTACGAAAATACGCAGTATTTT. Full variable domain (missing parts from reference TRBV7-3 and TRBJ2-3): GAGVSQTPSNKVTEKGKYVELRCDPISGHTALYWYRQSLGQGPEFLIYFQGTGAADDSGLPNDRFFAVRPEGSVSTLKIQRTERGDSAVYLCASSINYENTQYFGPGTRLTVL.

Within the sample, this clonotype is medium-sized. V gene TRBV7-3 combines with J gene TRBJ2-1; no definite D call. This CDR3 has 14 amino acids. Trimming shortened V by 6 bases and J by 5 bases, and 14 bases separated the two germline ends. Germline CDR1 is SGHTA and CDR2 is FQGTGA. DNA of the CDR3: TGTGCCAGCAGTCTAACGTTATTGAACAATGAGCAGTTCTTC. This codes for CASSLTLLNNEQFF.

This clonotype appeared a few times. The CDR3 bases are TGTGCCTGGGGACTCGGGACAGGGTGGCACGAGCAGTACTTC. Protein: CAWGLGTGWHEQYF. V gene TRBV30 combines with J gene TRBJ2-7; TRBD1 matches at 9 bases. Germline lookup yields CDR1 GTSNPN and CDR2 SVGIG (reference sequence). The J segment lost 5 bases and the V segment lost 5 bases, leaving 10 bases of the junction unmatched. The CDR3 has 14 amino acids.